A selection of T cell receptor beta chains follows, all from one sample in a study of T cells in Graves' hyperthyroidism and ophthalmopathy. TCRdb re-called the multiplex PCR reads through MiXCR, storing one row per CDR3 protein. This sample carries fewer than 750,000 distinct CDR3 sequences, just over 45% of them seen once, and the ten largest clones take about 8%. The specimen sequenced was peripheral blood or thyroid tissue (not recorded which). The receptors were gathered from a woman between 18 and 29 years old with Graves' hyperthyroidism. The CDR3 runs from the conserved cysteine through the conserved F or W. Fields, in order: clone size, J gene, V gene, D gene, CDR3 DNA, CDR3 protein. A D gene is named only where the DNA matches it firmly. The size of a clone is reported for some rows only, either as once, few or many, or as a class for expanded clones.

clone size: many; J gene: TRBJ1-4; V gene: TRBV20-1; D gene: NA; CDR3 DNA: TGCAGTGCTAGAGATTCGCCGGGAGGGAAACTGTTTTTT; CDR3 protein: CSARDSPGGKLFF
clone size: few; J gene: TRBJ2-1; V gene: TRBV11-2; D gene: TRBD2; CDR3 DNA: TGTGCCAGCAGGACTAGCTCCCATGAGCAGTTCTTC; CDR3 protein: CASRTSSHEQFF
clone size: many; J gene: TRBJ2-5; V gene: TRBV5-1; D gene: TRBD1; CDR3 DNA: TGCGCCAGCAGCTTGGGGCCACAGGGGTTTGAAGAGACCCAGTACTTC; CDR3 protein: CASSLGPQGFEETQYF
clone size: NA; J gene: TRBJ1-5; V gene: TRBV7-2; D gene: NA; CDR3 DNA: TGTGCCAGCAGCTCTAGAGTGCGGGAGAAGCCCCAGCATTTT; CDR3 protein: CASSSRVREKPQHF
clone size: NA; J gene: TRBJ1-1; V gene: TRBV29-1; D gene: NA; CDR3 DNA: TGCAGCTTGAAGGGTACGAACACTGAAGCTTTCTTT; CDR3 protein: CSLKGTNTEAFF
clone size: many; J gene: TRBJ1-2; V gene: TRBV6-5; D gene: NA; CDR3 DNA: TGTGCCAGCAGTTACGGGTCCCGGGGAGCTAACTATGGCTACACCTTC; CDR3 protein: CASSYGSRGANYGYTF
clone size: NA; J gene: TRBJ1-3; V gene: TRBV6-6; D gene: NA; CDR3 DNA: TGTGCCAGCAGTTACCTTGGGACTAGCAGATACACCATATATTTT; CDR3 protein: CASSYLGTSRYTIYF
clone size: once; J gene: TRBJ1-4; V gene: TRBV3-1; D gene: NA; CDR3 DNA: TGTGCCAGCAGCGATGGAAGGCTCGGTGAAAAACTGTTTTTT; CDR3 protein: CASSDGRLGEKLFF
clone size: NA; J gene: TRBJ1-2; V gene: TRBV5-6; D gene: NA; CDR3 DNA: TGTGCCAGCAGCTTGCCACAGGGCAGCTATGGCTACACCTTC; CDR3 protein: CASSLPQGSYGYTF
clone size: many; J gene: TRBJ2-2; V gene: TRBV5-8; D gene: TRBD1; CDR3 DNA: TGTGCCAGCAGCTTGGTGGGCGGGACAGGGCTAACCGGGGAGCTGTTTTTT; CDR3 protein: CASSLVGGTGLTGELFF
clone size: NA; J gene: TRBJ2-1; V gene: TRBV25-1; D gene: TRBD2; CDR3 DNA: TGCGCCAGCAGGTGGAGCGGGAAAAACAATGAGCAGTTCTTC; CDR3 protein: CASRWSGKNNEQFF
clone size: NA; J gene: TRBJ1-1; V gene: TRBV20-1; D gene: TRBD1; CDR3 DNA: TGCAGTGCTCACCGGGACAGGGTCACTGAAGCTTTCTTT; CDR3 protein: CSAHRDRVTEAFF
clone size: NA; J gene: TRBJ1-2; V gene: TRBV29-1; D gene: NA; CDR3 DNA: TGCAGCGTTGAACCGGGGCAGGGGTATGGCTACACCTTC; CDR3 protein: CSVEPGQGYGYTF
clone size: few; J gene: TRBJ1-1; V gene: TRBV5-4; D gene: NA; CDR3 DNA: TGTGCCAGCAGCCGGGGTTTCGGGGTCGCTGAAGCTTTCTTT; CDR3 protein: CASSRGFGVAEAFF
clone size: NA; J gene: TRBJ1-4; V gene: TRBV5-4; D gene: TRBD1; CDR3 DNA: TGTGCCAGCAGCTGGACTAGCGGGACAGATGAAAAACTGTTTTTT; CDR3 protein: CASSWTSGTDEKLFF
clone size: many; J gene: TRBJ1-4; V gene: TRBV12-3/TRBV12-4; D gene: NA; CDR3 DNA: TGTGCCAGCAGTCCCGATTCCTGGGCCGGAAAACTGTTTTTT; CDR3 protein: CASSPDSWAGKLFF
clone size: NA; J gene: TRBJ1-1; V gene: TRBV6-5; D gene: NA; CDR3 DNA: TGTGCCAGCAGTTCGGACAGTTGGGGCACTGAAGCTTTCTTT; CDR3 protein: CASSSDSWGTEAFF
clone size: many; J gene: TRBJ2-2; V gene: TRBV13; D gene: TRBD1; CDR3 DNA: TGTGCCAGCAGCCAACGGGACAGGGGGACCGGGGAGCTGTTTTTT; CDR3 protein: CASSQRDRGTGELFF
clone size: NA; J gene: TRBJ2-2; V gene: TRBV7-3; D gene: TRBD2; CDR3 DNA: TGTGCCTGGTCTAGCGGAGACACCGGGGAGCTGTTTTTT; CDR3 protein: CAWSSGDTGELFF
clone size: many; J gene: TRBJ2-5; V gene: TRBV7-7; D gene: NA; CDR3 DNA: TGTGCTAGCAGCTTAAACTATTTGGCAGGGAAAGAGACCCAGTACTTC; CDR3 protein: CASSLNYLAGKETQYF
clone size: NA; J gene: TRBJ2-2; V gene: TRBV10-3; D gene: NA; CDR3 DNA: TGTGCCATCAGTGGGGTCCCGGGACGAACCGGGGAGCTGTTTTTT; CDR3 protein: CAISGVPGRTGELFF
clone size: many; J gene: TRBJ2-7; V gene: TRBV5-1; D gene: NA; CDR3 DNA: TGCGCCAGCAGATACGAGCAGTACTTC; CDR3 protein: CASRYEQYF
clone size: few; J gene: TRBJ1-1; V gene: TRBV14; D gene: NA; CDR3 DNA: TGTGCCAGCTCAGCCCCGGAGTCGTTGAACACTGAAGCTTTCTTT; CDR3 protein: CASSAPESLNTEAFF
clone size: NA; J gene: TRBJ2-5; V gene: TRBV12-3/TRBV12-4; D gene: NA; CDR3 DNA: TGTGCCAGCAGCCAAGATCCGAGGCCCCAAGAGACCCGGTACTTC; CDR3 protein: CASSQDPRPQETRYF
clone size: NA; J gene: TRBJ2-5; V gene: TRBV7-6; D gene: TRBD1; CDR3 DNA: TGTGCCAGCAGCGGCACAGGGGCGCGGGAGACCCAGTACTTC; CDR3 protein: CASSGTGARETQYF
clone size: NA; J gene: TRBJ2-3; V gene: TRBV6-5; D gene: TRBD1; CDR3 DNA: TGTGCCAGCAGCACCGGGACAGCCATAGATACGCAGTATTTT; CDR3 protein: CASSTGTAIDTQYF
clone size: NA; J gene: TRBJ2-6; V gene: TRBV18; D gene: NA; CDR3 DNA: TGTGCCAGCTCACCTGCGACGGAGAGTACTGGGGCCAACGTCCTGACTTTC; CDR3 protein: CASSPATESTGANVLTF
clone size: many; J gene: TRBJ1-3; V gene: TRBV5-8; D gene: NA; CDR3 DNA: TGTGCCAGCAGCTTGCGGATCTTCCAGGGCGTAGGGAACACCATATATTTT; CDR3 protein: CASSLRIFQGVGNTIYF
clone size: many; J gene: TRBJ1-2; V gene: TRBV5-1; D gene: NA; CDR3 DNA: TGCGCCAGCAGCTCCGGAGGACAATGGGGGGGCTACACCTTC; CDR3 protein: CASSSGGQWGGYTF
clone size: NA; J gene: TRBJ1-4; V gene: TRBV7-3; D gene: TRBD1; CDR3 DNA: TGCGCCAGCAGCCAGATGACAGGGGCTAATGAAAAACTGTTTTTT; CDR3 protein: CASSQMTGANEKLFF
clone size: many; J gene: TRBJ1-3; V gene: TRBV27; D gene: NA; CDR3 DNA: TGTGCCAGCAGTTGGGACAAGCAATCCTCTGGAAACACCATATATTTT; CDR3 protein: CASSWDKQSSGNTIYF
clone size: once; J gene: TRBJ1-2; V gene: TRBV10-3; D gene: NA; CDR3 DNA: TGTGCCATCAGTGCCCCGGCCTCTGGCTACACCTTC; CDR3 protein: CAISAPASGYTF
clone size: once; J gene: TRBJ2-7; V gene: TRBV14; D gene: NA; CDR3 DNA: TGTGCCAGCAGTCCCGAAACACCGCCTTTTACCCGGCAGTACTTC; CDR3 protein: CASSPETPPFTRQYF
clone size: NA; J gene: TRBJ2-5; V gene: TRBV19; D gene: TRBD2; CDR3 DNA: TGTGCCAGTAGTCCCGGACTAGGGGTCGGGACCCAGTACTTC; CDR3 protein: CASSPGLGVGTQYF
clone size: NA; J gene: TRBJ1-6; V gene: TRBV7-8; D gene: NA; CDR3 DNA: TGTGCCAGCAGCGATCTGGGTCAGCCCCTCCACTTT; CDR3 protein: CASSDLGQPLHF
clone size: many; J gene: TRBJ1-6; V gene: TRBV15; D gene: TRBD1; CDR3 DNA: TGTGCCACCAGCAGAGATGTGACAGGGAGGTCACCCCTCCACTTT; CDR3 protein: CATSRDVTGRSPLHF
clone size: many; J gene: TRBJ1-1; V gene: TRBV10-3; D gene: NA; CDR3 DNA: TGTGCCATCAGTGAGTCGATTTTGGGGGCGAACACTGAAGCTTTCTTT; CDR3 protein: CAISESILGANTEAFF
clone size: many; J gene: TRBJ2-7; V gene: TRBV19; D gene: TRBD1; CDR3 DNA: TGTGCCAGTAAGGCGGGACAGGCTTCCCTCGAGCAGTACTTC; CDR3 protein: CASKAGQASLEQYF
clone size: once; J gene: TRBJ2-5; V gene: TRBV29-1; D gene: NA; CDR3 DNA: TGCAGCAGTCAACCGGGACTCCAAGAGACCCAGTACTTC; CDR3 protein: CSSQPGLQETQYF
clone size: NA; J gene: TRBJ2-3; V gene: TRBV11-1; D gene: NA; CDR3 DNA: TGTGCCAGCGGCTTAGAGAAGGGTCTCCGAGATACGCAGTATTTT; CDR3 protein: CASGLEKGLRDTQYF
clone size: NA; J gene: TRBJ2-3; V gene: TRBV20-1; D gene: TRBD1; CDR3 DNA: TGCAGTGCTGTGACAGGGAGCACAGATACGCAGTATTTT; CDR3 protein: CSAVTGSTDTQYF
clone size: NA; J gene: TRBJ2-3; V gene: TRBV12-3/TRBV12-4; D gene: NA; CDR3 DNA: TGTGCCAGCCAACCCCTGAGGGCGATCGGAGATACGCAGTATTTT; CDR3 protein: CASQPLRAIGDTQYF
clone size: NA; J gene: TRBJ2-3; V gene: TRBV7-9; D gene: NA; CDR3 DNA: TGTGCCAGCAGCTTACCGACAATAGCGACAGATACGCAGTATTTT; CDR3 protein: CASSLPTIATDTQYF
clone size: NA; J gene: TRBJ1-2; V gene: TRBV29-1; D gene: NA; CDR3 DNA: TGCAGCGCTTCGGGGGGTGACTATGGCTACACCTTC; CDR3 protein: CSASGGDYGYTF
clone size: many; J gene: TRBJ1-4; V gene: TRBV24-1; D gene: NA; CDR3 DNA: TGTGCCACCAGTGAAGCAGGTGCTGAAAAACTGTTTTTT; CDR3 protein: CATSEAGAEKLFF
clone size: NA; J gene: TRBJ2-7; V gene: TRBV7-9; D gene: NA; CDR3 DNA: TGTGCCAGCAGCTTACGAGGAGGCACAGATACGCAGTACTTC; CDR3 protein: CASSLRGGTDTQYF
clone size: NA; J gene: TRBJ1-2; V gene: TRBV29-1; D gene: NA; CDR3 DNA: TGCAGCGTGAGTGGGCTAGGTGGCTACACCTTC; CDR3 protein: CSVSGLGGYTF
clone size: many; J gene: TRBJ2-7; V gene: TRBV4-1; D gene: NA; CDR3 DNA: TGCGCCAGCAGCCAAGATAGCAGGGAAACCTACGAGCAGTACTTC; CDR3 protein: CASSQDSRETYEQYF
clone size: NA; J gene: TRBJ2-3; V gene: TRBV7-9; D gene: NA; CDR3 DNA: TGTGCCAGCAGCTCCGGGAATGAGCAGTGTTTT; CDR3 protein: CASSSGNEQCF
clone size: NA; J gene: TRBJ1-4; V gene: TRBV20-1; D gene: NA; CDR3 DNA: TGCAGTGCTATCAGGGCCTCCCTCTATAATGAAAAACTGTTTTTT; CDR3 protein: CSAIRASLYNEKLFF